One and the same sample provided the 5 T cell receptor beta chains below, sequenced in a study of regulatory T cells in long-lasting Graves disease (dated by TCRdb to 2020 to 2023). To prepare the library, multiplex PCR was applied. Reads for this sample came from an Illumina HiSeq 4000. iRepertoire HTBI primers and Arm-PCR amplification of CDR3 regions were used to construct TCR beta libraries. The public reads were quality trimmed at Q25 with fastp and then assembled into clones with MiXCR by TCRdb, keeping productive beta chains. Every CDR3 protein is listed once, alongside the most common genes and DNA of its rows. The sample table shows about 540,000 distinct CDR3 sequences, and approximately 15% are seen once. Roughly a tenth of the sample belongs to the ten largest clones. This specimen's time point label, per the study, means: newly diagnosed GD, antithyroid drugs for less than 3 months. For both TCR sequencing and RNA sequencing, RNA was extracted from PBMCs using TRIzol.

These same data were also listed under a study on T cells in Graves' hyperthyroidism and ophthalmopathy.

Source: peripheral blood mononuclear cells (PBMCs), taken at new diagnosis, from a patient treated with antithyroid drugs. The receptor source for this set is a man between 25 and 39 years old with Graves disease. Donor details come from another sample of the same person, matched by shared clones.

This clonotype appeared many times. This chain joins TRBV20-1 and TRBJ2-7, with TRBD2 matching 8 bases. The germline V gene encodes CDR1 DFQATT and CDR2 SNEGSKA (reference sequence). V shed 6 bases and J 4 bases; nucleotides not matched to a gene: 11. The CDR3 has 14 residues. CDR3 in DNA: TGCAGTGCAACCCCACGGGCGGGAGGTTACGAGCAGTACTTC. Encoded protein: CSATPRAGGYEQYF.

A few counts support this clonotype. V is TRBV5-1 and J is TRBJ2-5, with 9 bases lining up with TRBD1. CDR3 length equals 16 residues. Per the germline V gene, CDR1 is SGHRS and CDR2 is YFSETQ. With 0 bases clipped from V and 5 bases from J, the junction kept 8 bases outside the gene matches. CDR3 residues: CASSLVRTGVGETQYF. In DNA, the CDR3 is TGCGCCAGCAGCTTGGTTCGGACAGGGGTCGGGGAGACCCAGTACTTC. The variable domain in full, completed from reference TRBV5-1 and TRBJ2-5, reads KAGVTQTPRYLIKTRGQQVTLSCSPISGHRSVSWYQQTPGQGLQFLFEYFSETQRNKGNFPGRFSGRQFSNSRSEMNVSTLELGDSALYLCASSLVRTGVGETQYFGPGTRLLVL.

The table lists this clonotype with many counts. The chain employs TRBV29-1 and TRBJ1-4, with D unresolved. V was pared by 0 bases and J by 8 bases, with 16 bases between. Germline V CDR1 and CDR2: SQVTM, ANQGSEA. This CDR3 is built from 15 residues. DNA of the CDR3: TGCAGCGTTGAAGACGGACGCAAAAGTCGGGAAAAACTGTTTTTT. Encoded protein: CSVEDGRKSREKLFF.

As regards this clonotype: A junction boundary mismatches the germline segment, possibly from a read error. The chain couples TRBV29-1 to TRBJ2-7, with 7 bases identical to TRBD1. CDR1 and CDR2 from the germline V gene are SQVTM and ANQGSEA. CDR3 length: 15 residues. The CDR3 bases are TGCAGCGTTGACGCCCAGACAGGGACCCTCTACGAGCAGTGCTTC. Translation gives CSVDAQTGTLYEQCF.

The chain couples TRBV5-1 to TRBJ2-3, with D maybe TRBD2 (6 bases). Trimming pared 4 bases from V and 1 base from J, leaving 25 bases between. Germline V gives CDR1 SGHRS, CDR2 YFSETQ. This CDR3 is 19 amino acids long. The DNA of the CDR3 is TGCGCCAGCAGCGGCCGTTCACTAGCCCAAGGTCCCGGCACAGATACGCAGTATTTT. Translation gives CASSGRSLAQGPGTDTQYF.